Listed below are T cell receptor beta chains from one sample, sequenced in a study of cytomegalovirus exposure and HLA in healthy donors. TCRdb's copy holds only in-frame clones and misses some; the assay was immunoSEQ multiplex PCR. The data contain around 150,000 clones, 85% to 90% of them singletons. The source material was PBMCs. All receptors derive from a man aged 18 to 35 in good health and CMV-seronegative. The CDR3 runs from the conserved cysteine through the conserved F or W. The D gene is left open where the match is weak. Some rows have no size entry. The others give once, few or many, or a class for an expanded clone.

D gene: .; clone size: .; J gene: TRBJ2-3; V gene: TRBV4-2; CDR3 protein: CASSQTTPDSTDTQYF; CDR3 DNA: TGTGCCAGCAGCCAAACAACCCCCGATTCCACAGATACGCAGTATTTT
D gene: TRBD2; clone size: .; J gene: TRBJ2-3; V gene: TRBV11-3; CDR3 protein: CASSPGTSGREADTQYF; CDR3 DNA: TGTGCCAGCAGCCCCGGGACTAGCGGGAGGGAAGCAGATACGCAGTATTTT
D gene: TRBD1; clone size: few; J gene: TRBJ1-6; V gene: TRBV6-5; CDR3 protein: CASSNYRGGYSPLHF; CDR3 DNA: TGTGCCAGCAGCAATTACAGGGGTGGGTATTCACCCCTCCACTTT
D gene: TRBD2; clone size: .; J gene: TRBJ2-3; V gene: TRBV29-1; CDR3 protein: CSVGRTSGRLDTQYF; CDR3 DNA: TGCAGCGTCGGAAGGACTAGCGGGAGGCTAGATACGCAGTATTTT
D gene: .; clone size: .; J gene: TRBJ2-3; V gene: TRBV18; CDR3 protein: CASSLRQNTDTQYF; CDR3 DNA: TGTGCCAGCTCACTCCGACAGAACACAGATACGCAGTATTTT
D gene: .; clone size: .; J gene: TRBJ1-3; V gene: TRBV29-1; CDR3 protein: CSVAGDLQRVSGNTIYF; CDR3 DNA: TGCAGCGTTGCAGGGGACCTGCAACGGGTCTCTGGAAACACCATATATTTT
D gene: TRBD1; clone size: .; J gene: TRBJ2-7; V gene: TRBV25-1; CDR3 protein: CASRGTENYEQYF; CDR3 DNA: TGTGCCAGCAGAGGGACAGAAAACTACGAGCAGTACTTC
D gene: TRBD1; clone size: .; J gene: TRBJ1-5; V gene: TRBV6-1; CDR3 protein: CASHPGQGADQPQHF; CDR3 DNA: TGTGCCAGCCATCCGGGACAGGGGGCAGATCAGCCCCAGCATTTT
D gene: TRBD1; clone size: .; J gene: TRBJ1-5; V gene: TRBV29-1; CDR3 protein: CSVRDRGNQPQHF; CDR3 DNA: TGCAGCGTTAGGGACAGGGGCAATCAGCCCCAGCATTTT
D gene: TRBD2; clone size: .; J gene: TRBJ2-7; V gene: TRBV28; CDR3 protein: CASSFSSGSQYF; CDR3 DNA: TGTGCCAGCAGTTTTTCTAGCGGGAGCCAGTACTTC
D gene: .; clone size: .; J gene: TRBJ1-5; V gene: TRBV27; CDR3 protein: CATRGGFSNQPQHF; CDR3 DNA: TGTGCCACCCGAGGTGGATTCAGCAATCAGCCCCAGCATTTT
D gene: .; clone size: once; J gene: TRBJ2-3; V gene: TRBV6-5; CDR3 protein: CASRFPGTDTQYF; CDR3 DNA: TGTGCCAGCAGGTTTCCAGGGACAGATACGCAGTATTTT
D gene: TRBD2; clone size: .; J gene: TRBJ2-1; V gene: TRBV6-4; CDR3 protein: CASSDSAAGGANEQFF; CDR3 DNA: TGTGCCAGCAGTGACTCAGCAGCGGGAGGAGCCAATGAGCAGTTCTTC
D gene: TRBD2; clone size: .; J gene: TRBJ2-7; V gene: TRBV9; CDR3 protein: CASSVGSGTYEQYF; CDR3 DNA: TGTGCCAGCAGCGTAGGCAGCGGGACCTACGAGCAGTACTTC
D gene: .; clone size: .; J gene: TRBJ2-3; V gene: TRBV18; CDR3 protein: CASSPVLVATDTQYF; CDR3 DNA: TGTGCCAGCTCACCAGTTCTTGTGGCTACAGATACGCAGTATTTT
D gene: TRBD1; clone size: once; J gene: TRBJ1-1; V gene: TRBV7-2; CDR3 protein: CASSPGQGGRTEAFF; CDR3 DNA: TGTGCCAGCAGCCCGGGACAGGGTGGCAGGACTGAAGCTTTCTTT
D gene: .; clone size: .; J gene: TRBJ2-2; V gene: TRBV29-1; CDR3 protein: CSVGRGQYLNTGELFF; CDR3 DNA: TGCAGCGTTGGGAGAGGGCAGTATCTTAACACCGGGGAGCTGTTTTTT
D gene: TRBD1; clone size: .; J gene: TRBJ2-1; V gene: TRBV7-2; CDR3 protein: CASSITRDRGYNEQFF; CDR3 DNA: TGTGCCAGCAGTATCACCCGAGACAGGGGTTACAATGAGCAGTTCTTC
D gene: .; clone size: .; J gene: TRBJ2-7; V gene: TRBV7-9; CDR3 protein: CASSLLGVYSYEQYF; CDR3 DNA: TGTGCCAGCAGCCTTCTGGGAGTTTACTCCTACGAGCAGTACTTC
D gene: TRBD1; clone size: .; J gene: TRBJ2-7; V gene: TRBV13; CDR3 protein: CASSSPGQGGSYEQYF; CDR3 DNA: TGTGCCAGCAGCTCGCCCGGACAGGGCGGCTCCTACGAGCAGTACTTC
D gene: .; clone size: once; J gene: TRBJ1-3; V gene: TRBV6-5; CDR3 protein: CASARGSGNTIYF; CDR3 DNA: TGTGCCAGCGCTCGGGGTTCTGGAAACACCATATATTTT
D gene: .; clone size: .; J gene: TRBJ1-2; V gene: TRBV28; CDR3 protein: CASSAGINYGYTF; CDR3 DNA: TGTGCCAGCAGTGCCGGGATTAACTATGGCTACACCTTC
D gene: .; clone size: .; J gene: TRBJ2-7; V gene: TRBV11-1; CDR3 protein: CASSLVETGRYYEQYF; CDR3 DNA: TGTGCCAGCAGCTTAGTCGAGACGGGAAGATACTACGAGCAGTACTTC
D gene: TRBD2; clone size: .; J gene: TRBJ2-5; V gene: TRBV11-3; CDR3 protein: CASSLAVGGPETQYF; CDR3 DNA: TGTGCCAGCAGCTTAGCGGTGGGAGGGCCTGAGACCCAGTACTTC
D gene: .; clone size: .; J gene: TRBJ1-3; V gene: TRBV7-2; CDR3 protein: CASSGQLGNTIYF; CDR3 DNA: TGTGCCAGCAGTGGACAGTTGGGAAACACCATATATTTT
D gene: TRBD1; clone size: .; J gene: TRBJ1-2; V gene: TRBV29-1; CDR3 protein: CSVVWDSIYGYTF; CDR3 DNA: TGCAGCGTTGTTTGGGACAGCATCTATGGCTACACCTTC
D gene: .; clone size: few; J gene: TRBJ2-1; V gene: TRBV28; CDR3 protein: CASSSSGNREIHNEQFF; CDR3 DNA: TGTGCCAGCAGCTCCTCGGGGAACAGGGAGATCCACAATGAGCAGTTCTTC
D gene: TRBD1; clone size: .; J gene: TRBJ1-3; V gene: TRBV2; CDR3 protein: CASSTGVAAGNTIYF; CDR3 DNA: TGTGCCAGCAGTACAGGGGTAGCAGCGGGAAACACCATATATTTT